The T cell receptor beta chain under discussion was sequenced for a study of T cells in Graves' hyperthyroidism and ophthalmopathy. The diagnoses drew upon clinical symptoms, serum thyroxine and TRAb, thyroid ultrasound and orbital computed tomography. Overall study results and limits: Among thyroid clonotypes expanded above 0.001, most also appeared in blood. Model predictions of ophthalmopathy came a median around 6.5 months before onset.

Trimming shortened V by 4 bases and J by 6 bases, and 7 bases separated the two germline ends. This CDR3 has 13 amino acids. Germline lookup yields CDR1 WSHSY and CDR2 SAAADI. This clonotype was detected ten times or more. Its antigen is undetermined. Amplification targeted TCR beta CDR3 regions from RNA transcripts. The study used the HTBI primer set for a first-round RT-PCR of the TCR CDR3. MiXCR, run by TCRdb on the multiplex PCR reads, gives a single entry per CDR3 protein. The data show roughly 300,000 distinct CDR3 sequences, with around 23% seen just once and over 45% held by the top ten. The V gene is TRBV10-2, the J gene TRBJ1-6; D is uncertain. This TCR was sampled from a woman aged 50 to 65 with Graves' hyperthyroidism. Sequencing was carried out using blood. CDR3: CASSVQFNSPLHF. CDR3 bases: TGCGCCAGCAGTGTACAGTTTAATTCACCCCTCCACTTT.